The entry that follows covers one TCR beta chain sequence. What it recognizes is unknown. The sample belongs to a study of identifying expanded T cells in peripheral blood. General study points: Over approximately two and four weeks, about 16 and 20 clones changed, versus around 1.2 between replicates. Variance in clone template counts between approximately two-week samples significantly increased with total template count across all healthy donors.

Germline CDR1 is MGHRA and CDR2 is YSYEKL. The CDR3 loop spans 13 amino acids. With 0 bases removed from V and 8 bases from J, the gap between germline ends came to 10 bases. TCRdb keeps only in-frame clones here, not all; method: immunoSEQ multiplex PCR. Counted here are around 100,000 clones, around 90% occurring once; the ten biggest clones make up 5.5%. Healthy donors had no documented immune events, such as infections, while sampled. The chain carries TRBV4-1 and TRBJ1-2; D remains ambiguous. Sequenced: blood. The TCR was taken from a person between 18 and 69 years old in good health. CDR3 sequence reads: CASSQDRVMGYTF. CDR3 DNA: TGCGCCAGCAGCCAAGATCGGGTTATGGGCTACACCTTC.